Listed here are 12 T cell receptor beta chains from one sample, sequenced in a study of shared clonotypes between healthy human individuals. The repertoire was sequenced with immunoSEQ multiplex PCR; TCRdb's copy has only in-frame clones and lacks some. The sample yields 800,000 or so clones, 90% to 98% seen once. Terminally differentiated effector memory CD45RA+ cells were excluded from the naive CD8 cells, which were CD45RO-negative and positively selected for CCR7. Sequenced material: naive CD8+ T cells sorted from blood. The source of these receptors is a man aged 25-45 years in good health.

Only one count was recorded for this clone. This chain links TRBV5-4 with TRBJ2-3; D ambiguous. There are 15 residues in the CDR3. Germline assignment: CDR1 SGHNT and CDR2 YYREEE (reference sequence). V was trimmed by 5 bases and J by 3 bases, leaving 16 bases between them. Here the CDR3 reads CASSPLGVATDTQYF. The CDR3 region has the DNA TGTGCCAGCAGTCCGCTTGGGGTGGCGACAGATACGCAGTATTTT.

The sample holds one count of this clone. CDR3 bases: TGTGCCAGCAGCTTGGATATCGAGGGAAACACCTACGAGCAGTACTTC. Translating gives CASSLDIEGNTYEQYF. V usage is TRBV5-4 and J usage is TRBJ2-7, with D perhaps matching TRBD2 (5 bases). CDR1 is SGHNT, CDR2 YYREEE, per germline (reference sequence). This CDR3 is built from 16 residues. Trimming pared 0 bases from V and 2 bases from J, leaving 15 bases between.

The rearrangement uses TRBV15 and TRBJ2-7, with 9 nucleotides matching TRBD2. CDR1 and CDR2 (germline): LNHNV, YYDKDF (reference sequence). The CDR3 runs to 16 residues. V shed 0 bases and J 3 bases; nucleotides not matched to a gene: 6. For the CDR3, the DNA is TGTGCCACCAGCAGAGATCCGGGACTAGCACGCTACGAGCAGTACTTC. It codes for CATSRDPGLARYEQYF.

The V and J genes are TRBV27 and TRBJ2-7, with 9 bases that match TRBD2. Germline lookup yields CDR1 MNHEY and CDR2 SMNVEV (reference sequence). The J segment lost 3 bases and the V segment lost 6 bases, leaving 6 bases of the junction unmatched. The CDR3 has 14 residues. CDR3 nucleotide sequence: TGTGCCAGCAGCCTGAGAGCGGGGGGCTACGAGCAGTACTTC. The encoded protein is CASSLRAGGYEQYF.

The chain has TRBV11-2 and TRBJ2-3; D gene uncertain. Germline lookup yields CDR1 SGHAT and CDR2 FQNNGV. Trimming cost V 0 bases and J 0 bases, with 13 bases left between them. The CDR3 is made up of 17 amino acids. The CDR3 sequence: CASSLDNLGLSTDTQYF. In DNA, the CDR3 is TGTGCCAGCAGCTTAGATAACCTTGGGTTAAGCACAGATACGCAGTATTTT.

V usage is TRBV27 and J usage is TRBJ2-1; D gene ambiguous. Germline lookup yields CDR1 MNHEY and CDR2 SMNVEV (reference sequence). Trimming left V 3 bases short and J 1 base short, with 4 bases between. This CDR3 has 13 residues. The chain's CDR3 is CASSFRSYNEQFF. The CDR3 bases are TGTGCCAGCAGTTTCCGGTCCTACAATGAGCAGTTCTTC.

The chain employs TRBV27 and TRBJ2-5; D is uncertain. The CDR3 length is 16 residues. Looked up from germline, CDR1 is MNHEY and CDR2 is SMNVEV (reference sequence). Trimming shortened V by 2 bases and J by 2 bases, and 15 bases separated the two germline ends. CDR3: CASSLTLLGSQETQYF. The CDR3 nucleotides read TGTGCCAGCAGTTTAACTTTGCTTGGGTCGCAAGAGACCCAGTACTTC.

With respect to this clone: One base away lies a much larger clone, so this may be a sequencing read error. The chain couples TRBV6-6 to TRBJ1-1; D is unresolved. V was cut by 0 bases and J by 4 bases, with 3 bases left in between. CDR3 length: 12 residues. Germline CDR1 and CDR2: MNHNY and SVGAGI (reference sequence). This CDR3 is CASSYSTTEAFF. For the CDR3, the DNA is TGTGCCAGCAGTTACTCGACCACTGAAGCTTTCTTT.

V gene TRBV5-4 combines with J gene TRBJ2-1, with D unclear. The length of the CDR3 is 13 residues. V lost 0 bases and J lost 5, with 6 bases in between. Germline values: CDR1 SGHNT, CDR2 YYREEE (reference sequence). The CDR3: CASSLGANNEQFF. The CDR3 coding sequence is TGTGCCAGCAGCTTGGGAGCAAACAATGAGCAGTTCTTC. The full variable domain, in which reference TRBV5-4 and TRBJ2-1 provide the parts outside the CDR3, is ETGVTQSPTHLIKTRGQQVTLRCSSQSGHNTVSWYQQALGQGPQFIFQYYREEENGRGNFPPRFSGLQFPNYSSELNVNALELDDSALYLCASSLGANNEQFFGPGTRLTVL.

With regard to this clone: Distinct nucleotide sequences in the sample also encode this CDR3. The chain carries TRBV7-9 and TRBJ2-7, with D possibly matching TRBD2 (6 bases). This CDR3 contains 15 residues. Trimming cost V 3 bases and J 2 bases, with 14 bases left between them. Germline V gene sequence: CDR1 SEHNR, CDR2 FQNEAQ (reference sequence). This chain's CDR3 is CASSLGGTGTYEQYF. The CDR3 region has the DNA TGTGCCAGCAGCTTGGGCGGGACTGGAACCTACGAGCAGTACTTC.

The chain recombines TRBV30 with TRBJ1-1, with TRBD1 as a possible D gene (5 bases). The CDR3 runs 12 residues. CDR1 is GTSNPN, CDR2 SVGIG, per germline (reference sequence). The V end lost 3 bases, the J end lost 4 bases, and 9 bases lay between the germline ends. The CDR3 is CAWSRDSTEAFF. As DNA, the CDR3 is TGTGCCTGGAGCCGGGACTCCACTGAAGCTTTCTTT. Full variable domain (outside the CDR3, taken from reference TRBV30 and TRBJ1-1): SQTIHQWPATLVQPVGSPLSLECTVEGTSNPNLYWYRQAAGRGLQLLFYSVGIGQISSEVPQNLSASRPQDRQFILSSKKLLLSDSGFYLCAWSRDSTEAFFGQGTRLTVV.

This clone was picked up a small number of times. The rearrangement uses TRBV18 and TRBJ2-5; possible D gene TRBD2, 5 bases. The CDR3 contains 15 residues. V gave up 5 bases and J gave up 4 bases, with 17 bases separating them. CDR1 and CDR2 from the germline V gene are KGHSH and LQKENI. CDR3 DNA: TGTGCCAGCTCAGTCCGTTGGGAGTTGGGAGAGACCCAGTACTTC. Its protein product is CASSVRWELGETQYF.